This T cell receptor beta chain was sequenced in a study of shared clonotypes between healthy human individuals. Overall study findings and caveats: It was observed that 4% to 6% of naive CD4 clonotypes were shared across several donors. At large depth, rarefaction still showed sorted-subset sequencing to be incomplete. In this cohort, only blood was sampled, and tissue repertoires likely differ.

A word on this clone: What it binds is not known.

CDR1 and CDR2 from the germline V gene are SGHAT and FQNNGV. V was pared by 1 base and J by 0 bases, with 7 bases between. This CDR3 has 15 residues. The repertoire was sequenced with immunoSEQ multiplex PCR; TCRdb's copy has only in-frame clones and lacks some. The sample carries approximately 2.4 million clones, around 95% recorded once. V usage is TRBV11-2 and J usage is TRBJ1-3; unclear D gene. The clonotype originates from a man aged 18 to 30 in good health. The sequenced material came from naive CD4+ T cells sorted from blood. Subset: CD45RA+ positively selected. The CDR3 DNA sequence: TGTGCCAGCAGCTTAGGAGTGGGCTCTGGAAACACCATATATTTT. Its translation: CASSLGVGSGNTIYF.